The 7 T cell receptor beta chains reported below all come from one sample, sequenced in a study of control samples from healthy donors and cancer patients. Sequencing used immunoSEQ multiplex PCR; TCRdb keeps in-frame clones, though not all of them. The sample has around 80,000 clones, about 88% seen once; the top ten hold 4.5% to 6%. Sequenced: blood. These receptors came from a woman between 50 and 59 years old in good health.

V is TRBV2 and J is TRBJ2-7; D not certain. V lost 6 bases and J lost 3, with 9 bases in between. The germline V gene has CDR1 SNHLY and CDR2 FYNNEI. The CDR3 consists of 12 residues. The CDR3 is CASSVRNYEQYF. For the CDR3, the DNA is TGTGCCAGCAGCGTAAGGAACTACGAGCAGTACTTC.

The CDR3 DNA sequence: TGTGCCAGCAGACAACAGACCCCCATTAATTCACCCCTCCACTTT. It is translated as CASRQQTPINSPLHF. J is TRBJ1-6 and V is TRBV7-9; D remains ambiguous. This CDR3 region has 15 residues. Germline lookup yields CDR1 SEHNR and CDR2 FQNEAQ (reference sequence). V was pared by 6 bases and J by 6 bases, with 15 bases between.

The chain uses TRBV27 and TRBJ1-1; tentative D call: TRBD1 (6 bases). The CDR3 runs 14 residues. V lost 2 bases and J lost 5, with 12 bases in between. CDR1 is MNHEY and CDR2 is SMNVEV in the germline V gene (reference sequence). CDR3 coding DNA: TGTGCCAGCAGTTTAAACCAGGGGAGGACTGAAGCTTTCTTT. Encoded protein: CASSLNQGRTEAFF.

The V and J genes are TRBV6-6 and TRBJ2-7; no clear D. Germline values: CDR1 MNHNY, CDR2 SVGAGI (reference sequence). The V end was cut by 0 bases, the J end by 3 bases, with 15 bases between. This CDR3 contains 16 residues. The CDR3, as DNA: TGTGCCAGCAGTTACTCGAAAGGACCGCAAGGCTACGAGCAGTACTTC. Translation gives CASSYSKGPQGYEQYF.

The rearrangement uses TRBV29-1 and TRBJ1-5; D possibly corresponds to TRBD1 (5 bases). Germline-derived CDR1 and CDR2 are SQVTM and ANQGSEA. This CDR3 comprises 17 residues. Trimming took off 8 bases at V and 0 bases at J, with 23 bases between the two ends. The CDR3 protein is CSSSVGWGEYSNQPQHF. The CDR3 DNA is TGCAGCTCTAGCGTTGGATGGGGGGAGTATAGCAATCAGCCCCAGCATTTT.

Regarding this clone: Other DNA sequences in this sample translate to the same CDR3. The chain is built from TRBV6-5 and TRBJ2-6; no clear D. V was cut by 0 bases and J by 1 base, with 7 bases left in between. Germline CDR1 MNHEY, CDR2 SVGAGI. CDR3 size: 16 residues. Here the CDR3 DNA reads TGTGCCAGCAGTTACTCGATAAATTCTGGGGCCAACGTCCTGACTTTC. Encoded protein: CASSYSINSGANVLTF.

The CDR3, as DNA: TGTGCCAGCGAGCGAGGGGTAGGCAAAAACATTCAGTACTTC. Translation: CASERGVGKNIQYF. This rearrangement joins TRBV28 to TRBJ2-4; TRBD1 or TRBD2 may be the D gene (5 bases each). CDR3 length: 14 amino acids. Looked up from germline, CDR1 is MDHEN and CDR2 is SYDVKM. With 8 bases removed from V and 3 bases from J, the gap between germline ends came to 14 bases.